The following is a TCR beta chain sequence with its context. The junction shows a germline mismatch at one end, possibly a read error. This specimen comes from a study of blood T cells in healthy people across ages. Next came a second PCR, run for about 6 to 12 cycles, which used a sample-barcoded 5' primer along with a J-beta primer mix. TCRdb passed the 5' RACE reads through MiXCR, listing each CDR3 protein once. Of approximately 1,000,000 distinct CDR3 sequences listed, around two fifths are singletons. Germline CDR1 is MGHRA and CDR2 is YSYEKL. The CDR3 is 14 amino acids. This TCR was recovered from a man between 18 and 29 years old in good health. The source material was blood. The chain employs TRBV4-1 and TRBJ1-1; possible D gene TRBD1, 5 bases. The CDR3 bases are TGCACCAGCAGCCAAGAGTGGGGCGCGCCTGAAGCTTTCTTT. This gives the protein CTSSQEWGAPEAFF.